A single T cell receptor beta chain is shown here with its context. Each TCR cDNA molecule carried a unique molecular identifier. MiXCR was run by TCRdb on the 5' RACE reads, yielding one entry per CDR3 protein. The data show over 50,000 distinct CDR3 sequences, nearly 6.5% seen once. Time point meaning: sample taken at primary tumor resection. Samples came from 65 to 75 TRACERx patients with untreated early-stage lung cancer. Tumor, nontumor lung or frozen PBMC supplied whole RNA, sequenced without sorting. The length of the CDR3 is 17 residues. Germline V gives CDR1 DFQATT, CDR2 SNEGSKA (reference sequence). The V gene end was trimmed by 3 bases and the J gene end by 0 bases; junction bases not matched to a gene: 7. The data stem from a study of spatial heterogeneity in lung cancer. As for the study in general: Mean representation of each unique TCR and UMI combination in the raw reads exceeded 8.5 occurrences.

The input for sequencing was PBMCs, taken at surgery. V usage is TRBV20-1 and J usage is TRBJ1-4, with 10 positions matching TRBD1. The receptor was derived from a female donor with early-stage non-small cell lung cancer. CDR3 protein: CSASRGQGVPTNEKLFF. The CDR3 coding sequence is TGCAGTGCTAGTCGTGGACAGGGGGTGCCAACTAATGAAAAACTGTTTTTT.